A selection of T cell receptor beta chains follows, all from one sample in a study of blood T cells in healthy people across ages. TCRdb re-called the 5' RACE reads with MiXCR, one entry per CDR3 protein. The repertoire includes 600,000 to 850,000 distinct CDR3 sequences, 25% of them detected once, and 9.4% sits in the top ten. These records were also assigned to another study, of T cells of mothers and their children.

Sequencing was done on a sample of blood. The source of these receptors is a boy between 5 and 17 years old in good health. CDR3s include the opening cysteine and the closing phenylalanine or tryptophan. Each record gives: V gene, clone size, D gene, J gene, CDR3 protein, CDR3 DNA. D genes are given only for firm matches. Clone size is given for some rows only: seen once, a few or many times, or a class if the clone is expanded.

>TRBV2|once|NA|TRBJ2-3
CASSRGGTPDTQYF
TGTGCCAGCAGTAGGGGGGGCACCCCAGATACGCAGTATTTT
>TRBV4-1|NA|NA|TRBJ2-4
CASSSGAKNIQYF
TGCGCCAGCAGCTCAGGAGCCAAAAACATTCAGTACTTC
>TRBV5-5|NA|NA|TRBJ2-7
CASSTGSKLYEQYF
TGTGCCAGCAGCACGGGGTCTAAGCTGTACGAGCAGTACTTC
>TRBV2|NA|TRBD1|TRBJ2-4
CASNIYRDSIFQYF
TGTGCCAGCAACATTTACCGGGACAGCATCTTTCAGTACTTC
>TRBV27|few|TRBD1|TRBJ1-4
CASSLLGQGSEKLFF
TGTGCCAGCAGTTTACTGGGACAGGGGAGTGAAAAACTGTTTTTT
>TRBV21-1|NA|NA|TRBJ1-4
CASSKTGPGQGTGLFF
TGTGCCAGCAGCAAAACCGGGCCGGGACAGGGGACGGGCCTGTTTTTT
>TRBV28|NA|NA|TRBJ1-2
CASSLGQGGFGYTF
TGTGCCAGCAGTTTAGGACAAGGAGGCTTTGGCTACACCTTC
>TRBV7-2|NA|NA|TRBJ1-2
CASSDTVSYTF
TGTGCCAGCAGCGATACAGTCAGCTACACCTTC
>TRBV28|NA|TRBD2|TRBJ2-5
CATGTSGAQETQYF
TGTGCGACCGGGACTAGCGGGGCCCAAGAGACCCAGTACTTC
>TRBV28|NA|NA|TRBJ2-1
CASSATTGTGSYNEQFF
TGTGCCAGCAGTGCTACTACCGGGACTGGTTCTTACAATGAGCAGTTCTTC
>TRBV3-1|NA|NA|TRBJ2-7
CASSQESRGEQYF
TGTGCCAGCAGCCAAGAATCCAGGGGCGAGCAGTACTTC
>TRBV7-7|NA|NA|TRBJ2-2
CASTTGATANTGELFF
TGTGCTAGCACCACCGGCGCGACTGCGAACACCGGGGAGCTGTTTTTT
>TRBV7-2|few|TRBD2|TRBJ2-3
CASSPIAGAADTQYF
TGTGCCAGCAGCCCCATAGCGGGGGCCGCAGATACGCAGTATTTT
>TRBV7-9|few|NA|TRBJ2-3
CASSLSQRGTDTQYF
TGTGCCAGCAGCTTAAGCCAACGAGGAACAGATACGCAGTATTTT
>TRBV12-3/TRBV12-4|NA|NA|TRBJ1-6
CASTPEGGHSPLHF
TGTGCCAGCACCCCGGAGGGAGGGCATTCACCCCTCCACTTT
>TRBV10-3|NA|TRBD2|TRBJ2-5
CAISEAGGRRQETQYF
TGTGCCATCAGTGAGGCTGGCGGGAGACGACAAGAGACCCAGTACTTC
>TRBV5-1|NA|NA|TRBJ2-1
CASSLAPSMVYNEQFF
TGCGCCAGCAGCTTGGCACCCTCTATGGTCTACAATGAGCAGTTCTTC